This TCR beta chain was identified in a study of naive and memory T cell subsets. Findings and limits, study-wide: No ground truth validated the naive and memory repertoire findings. Gini index rose across naive, CM, EM and EMRA in CD4 and CD8.

Germline CDR1 is SGHTA and CDR2 is FQGNSA. V lost 10 bases and J lost 5, with 6 bases in between. The CDR3 covers 10 residues. Cells stained for CD3, CD4, CD8, CD45RA, CD27 and viability were sorted into four CD45RA/CD27 subsets. Two oligonucleotides, mixed equimolar, formed the beta constant-region primer covering TRBC1 and TRBC2. Ligated cDNA was amplified by four rounds of PCR with nested alpha and beta constant-region primers and SP2. Ligation attached a single-stranded oligonucleotide with a 12-nucleotide UMI and the SP2 primer to the cDNA 3' end. TCRdb re-analysed the UMI-ligation and nested PCR reads in MiXCR, keeping a single row per CDR3 protein. The data hold 120,000 or so distinct CDR3 sequences, with about 36% observed a single time. With respect to this clonotype: What it recognizes is unknown.

The sample was central memory CD4+ T cells from blood. The receptor was isolated from a human donor in good health. This sequence joins TRBV7-2 and TRBJ2-1; D unresolved. CDR3: CAIGNNEQFF. As DNA, the CDR3 is TGTGCCATAGGGAACAATGAGCAGTTCTTC.